These 32 T cell receptor beta chains originate from one sample sequenced in a study of neurological immune-mediated disorders. One entry per CDR3 protein, called by TCRdb with MiXCR from the 5' RACE reads. Here the sample spans 80,000 or so distinct CDR3 sequences, roughly 9.5% being singletons. The sequencing sample was made of PBMCs. All receptors come from a man in his fifties in good health.

There are many counts of this clonotype. The chain joins TRBV12-3 or TRBV12-4 to TRBJ1-1; 7 positions agree with TRBD1. V lost 5 bases and J lost 8; bases outside the gene matches: 5. The CDR3 has 12 residues. The CDR3 is CASSAIQGEAFF. For the CDR3, the DNA is TGTGCCAGCAGTGCGATACAGGGGGAAGCTTTCTTT.

This clonotype occurred many times. The CDR3 loop is CASSQDRGETQYF. The CDR3 DNA reads as TGTGCCAGCAGCCAAGATCGGGGAGAGACCCAGTACTTC. This rearrangement joins TRBV14 to TRBJ2-5; D is possibly TRBD2 (5 bases). Germline V gives CDR1 SGHDN, CDR2 FVKESK. The CDR3 length is 13 residues. V lost 0 bases, J lost 4 bases, and 6 bases lay in between.

A note on this clonotype: With a much larger clone just one base away, this may be a read error. CDR3 bases: TGTGCCAACAGTTTAACGGGGATGGGCTACGAGCAGTACTTC. It is translated as CANSLTGMGYEQYF. This chain uses TRBV12-3 or TRBV12-4 with TRBJ2-7; maybe TRBD2 (5 bases). The CDR3 extends over 14 amino acids.

The CDR3 sequence: CASSFPRTGATYEQYF. CDR3 in DNA: TGCGCCAGCAGCTTCCCTAGGACAGGGGCGACCTACGAGCAGTACTTC. This chain joins TRBV5-1 and TRBJ2-7; 9 bases are shared with TRBD1. V shed 2 bases, J shed 2 bases, and the junction held 8 bases outside the gene matches. The CDR3 is made up of 16 amino acids. CDR1 and CDR2 from the germline V gene are SGHRS and YFSETQ. The complete variable domain, with remaining parts taken from reference TRBV5-1 and TRBJ2-7, reads KAGVTQTPRYLIKTRGQQVTLSCSPISGHRSVSWYQQTPGQGLQFLFEYFSETQRNKGNFPGRFSGRQFSNSRSEMNVSTLELGDSALYLCASSFPRTGATYEQYFGPGTRLTVT.

This clonotype was counted ten times or more. This sequence joins TRBV5-1 and TRBJ2-1; a weak D match, TRBD1 (5 bases). In germline, CDR1 is SGHRS, CDR2 YFSETQ. V was pared by 0 bases and J by 1 base, with 8 bases between. The CDR3 consists of 15 residues. The CDR3 nucleotides read TGCGCCAGCAGCTTGGGACAGCAATCCTACAATGAGCAGTTCTTC. Translated: CASSLGQQSYNEQFF.

This clonotype was counted only a few times. This chain joins TRBV30 and TRBJ1-2; 9 bases fit TRBD1. This CDR3 is built from 17 residues. Germline trimming cut 3 bases from V and 0 bases from J; bases unmatched to any gene: 11. CDR1 and CDR2 (germline): GTSNPN, SVGIG (reference sequence). The CDR3 DNA is TGTGCCTGGAGGTTCCCGGGACAGGGTTTAGCTAACTATGGCTACACCTTC. The encoded protein is CAWRFPGQGLANYGYTF.

The gene calls are TRBV7-2 and TRBJ1-1; no firm D call. V lost 2 bases, J lost 9 bases, and 22 bases lay in between. The V gene's germline CDR1 is SGHTA and CDR2 FQGNSA. The CDR3 totals 16 residues. The CDR3 protein is CASSLLVRGGLGKAFF. In DNA form, the CDR3 reads TGTGCCAGCAGCTTATTGGTACGGGGAGGACTAGGGAAAGCTTTCTTT. Looking up the rest from reference TRBV7-2 and TRBJ1-1 gives the full variable domain: GAGVSQSPSNKVTEKGKDVELRCDPISGHTALYWYRQSLGQGLEFLIYFQGNSAPDKSGLPSDRFSAERTGGSVSTLTIQRTQQEDSAVYLCASSLLVRGGLGKAFFGQGTRLTVV.

This clonotype occurred many times. The V and J genes are TRBV3-1 and TRBJ2-7; the D gene is possibly TRBD2 (5 bases). The CDR3 runs to 14 residues. Trimming took 3 bases from V and 1 from J, leaving 10 bases between them. CDR1 LGHDT and CDR2 YNNKEL come from the germline V gene (reference sequence). CDR3 sequence reads: CASSQSGLSYEQYF. The CDR3, as DNA: TGTGCCAGCAGCCAGAGCGGACTTTCCTACGAGCAGTACTTC.

This clonotype has ten or more counts. The rearrangement joins TRBV18 to TRBJ2-7; weak D call: TRBD1 (6 bases). The germline V and J ends were trimmed by 3 bases and 4 bases, with 7 bases remaining between them. The CDR3 extends over 12 amino acids. CDR1 is KGHSH and CDR2 is LQKENI in the germline V gene. CDR3: CASSPGQYEQYF. CDR3 nucleotide sequence: TGTGCCAGCTCACCGGGACAATACGAGCAGTACTTC.

In its sample, this clonotype was seen many times. The V gene is TRBV4-1, the J gene TRBJ1-2; D might be TRBD1 (6 bases). CDR3 length: 18 amino acids. V was cut by 0 bases and J by 4 bases, with 21 bases left in between. Germline V lookup: CDR1 MGHRA, CDR2 YSYEKL. This chain's CDR3 is CASSQEILRDTYFYGYTF. CDR3 nucleotides: TGCGCCAGCAGCCAAGAAATTCTACGGGACACTTATTTCTATGGCTACACCTTC.

This clonotype was recorded many times. The CDR3 nucleotides are TGTGCCACCGAACCCCCACACCGCTCCTACGAGCAGTACTTC. Protein: CATEPPHRSYEQYF. The chain uses TRBV28 and TRBJ2-7; no clear D. Germline V gene sequence: CDR1 MDHEN, CDR2 SYDVKM. This CDR3 contains 14 residues. Trimming left V 10 bases short and J 0 bases short, with 16 bases between.

The rearrangement uses TRBV6-5 and TRBJ2-5; the D gene is possibly TRBD2 (5 bases). The V end lost 3 bases, the J end lost 5 bases, and 19 bases lay between the germline ends. Germline lookup yields CDR1 MNHEY and CDR2 SVGAGI. The CDR3 length is 16 residues. This CDR3 reads CASSYSSLIIAETQYF. The CDR3 nucleotides read TGTGCCAGCAGTTATTCTAGTTTGATTATAGCGGAGACCCAGTACTTC.

This clonotype was found many times. This chain connects TRBV4-2 to TRBJ2-7; weak D call: TRBD2 (6 bases). CDR1 and CDR2 (germline): LGHNA, YNFKEQ. This CDR3 comprises 12 residues. V lost 4 bases and J lost 6, with 10 bases in between. CDR3 coding DNA: TGTGCCAGCAGCCTCACCGGGGGCGAGCAGTACTTC. This translates into CASSLTGGEQYF.

As DNA, the CDR3 is TGTGCCAGCAGCTTGGACACTCCTTTAAAATCCGGGGAGTACTTC. Translation: CASSLDTPLKSGEYF. This sequence joins TRBV7-9 and TRBJ2-7; D is perhaps TRBD1 or TRBD2 (5 bases each). Germline V gives CDR1 SEHNR, CDR2 FQNEAQ (reference sequence). The CDR3 is made up of 15 amino acids. The ends were cut back, 3 bases at V and 11 bases at J, with 23 bases in the middle.

In its sample, this clonotype was seen a few times. The V gene is TRBV6-4, the J gene TRBJ1-4; D might be TRBD1 (6 bases). Germline V gene data show CDR1 as MRHNA and CDR2 as SNTAGT. The CDR3 extends over 14 amino acids. The V end was cut by 7 bases, the J end by 3 bases, with 12 bases between. Written as DNA, the CDR3 is TGTGCCAGCAAGTCGGACAGCTCTAATGAAAAACTGTTTTTT. Translated, it gives CASKSDSSNEKLFF.

This clonotype was seen repeatedly, ten times or more. The V call is TRBV5-1, the J call TRBJ2-3; 10 bases fit TRBD2. The germline V gene has CDR1 SGHRS and CDR2 YFSETQ. The CDR3 is 16 amino acids. V dropped 5 bases and J dropped 6; count of bases not matched to a gene: 12. CDR3: CASRRASGGRGDTQYF. Written as DNA, the CDR3 is TGCGCCAGCAGGCGGGCTAGCGGGGGCCGCGGGGATACGCAGTATTTT.

Details on this clonotype: This may arise from a read error, as a much more abundant clone is one base away. The chain employs TRBV6-1 and TRBJ1-5, with a tentative D call TRBD1 (6 bases). V was clipped by 6 bases and J by 2 bases, with 11 bases between them. CDR3 length: 14 residues. Germline assignment: CDR1 MNHNS and CDR2 SASEGT. CDR3 sequence: CASRWEGGNQPQHF. The CDR3 DNA reads as TGTGCCAGCAGGTGGGAGGGGGGCAATCAGCCCCAGCATTTT.

V gene TRBV4-1 combines with J gene TRBJ1-1; D gene ambiguous. The CDR3 consists of 14 residues. V was shortened by 1 base and J by 5 bases, with 11 bases between the two germline ends. Looked up from germline, CDR1 is MGHRA and CDR2 is YSYEKL. Here the CDR3 DNA reads TGCGCCAGCAGCCAAGGCCTAGATAAAACTGAAGCTTTCTTT. Translated: CASSQGLDKTEAFF.

The CDR3 is CASSQGSGSTYEQYF. Written as DNA, the CDR3 is TGCGCCAGCAGCCAAGGTAGCGGGAGCACCTACGAGCAGTACTTC. The rearrangement uses TRBV4-3 and TRBJ2-7, with 9 bases fitting TRBD2. Germline CDR1 is LGHNA and CDR2 is YSLEER. The CDR3 runs to 15 residues. V dropped 1 base and J dropped 2; count of bases not matched to a gene: 3.

Turning to this clonotype: A read error may be the cause here, since a much bigger clone is one base away. CDR3 coding DNA: TGTGCCACCAGCAGTTTTAAGGTACACGGGCAGCCCCAGCATTTT. It encodes CATSSFKVHGQPQHF. J is TRBJ1-5 and V is TRBV15; no reliable D call. Germline V gene data show CDR1 as LNHNV and CDR2 as YYDKDF (reference sequence). CDR3 length: 15 amino acids. Trimming stripped 3 bases from V and 7 bases from J, with 16 bases between.

This clonotype was counted many times. The chain couples TRBV7-2 to TRBJ2-7, with a weak D call TRBD1 (5 bases). CDR3 length: 14 residues. V shed 2 bases and J shed 4 bases, with 12 bases lying between them. The germline V gene has CDR1 SGHTA and CDR2 FQGNSA. The CDR3 is CASSLQGVGYEQYF. CDR3 DNA: TGTGCCAGCAGCTTACAAGGGGTGGGGTACGAGCAGTACTTC.

This clonotype occurred many times. The chain uses TRBV20-1 and TRBJ2-5; D not resolved. The germline CDR1 and CDR2 sequences are DFQATT and SNEGSKA (reference sequence). V gave up 3 bases and J gave up 0 bases, with 8 bases separating them. This CDR3 has 13 amino acids. The CDR3, as DNA: TGCAGTGCTAGCCCCACCAACCAAGAGACCCAGTACTTC. This encodes CSASPTNQETQYF.

This clonotype has a count of ten or more. This chain links TRBV27 with TRBJ1-1; D may be TRBD1 (6 bases). This CDR3 comprises 14 residues. V lost 6 bases and J lost 2, with 13 bases in between. CDR1 is MNHEY and CDR2 is SMNVEV in the germline V gene (reference sequence). In DNA form, the CDR3 reads TGTGCCAGCAGCCGGCCGGGGGCAAACACTGAAGCTTTCTTT. It encodes CASSRPGANTEAFF.

This clonotype was seen many times. The chain links TRBV20-1 to TRBJ1-4; TRBD1 might be the D (6 bases). Germline V gene sequence: CDR1 DFQATT, CDR2 SNEGSKA (reference sequence). The CDR3 sequence is 16 residues long. Trimming removed 0 bases at V and 5 bases at J, with 16 bases between. CDR3 protein: CSARDVGRGGNEKLFF. DNA of the CDR3: TGCAGTGCTAGAGATGTAGGCAGGGGCGGGAATGAAAAACTGTTTTTT.

This clonotype was seen many times. V is TRBV20-1 and J is TRBJ2-3, with a tentative D call TRBD1 (6 bases). The CDR3 covers 14 residues. Germline values: CDR1 DFQATT, CDR2 SNEGSKA (reference sequence). V shed 1 base and J shed 4 bases, with 12 bases lying between them. In DNA form, the CDR3 reads TGCAGTGCTAGAGTACCCAAGGGGGCAGATACGCAGTATTTT. Translation: CSARVPKGADTQYF.

Turning to this clonotype: This may come from a read error, since a much larger clone is one base off. The chain combines TRBV6-5 with TRBJ2-5; 8 bases are a match to TRBD1. Germline V gene sequence: CDR1 MNHEY, CDR2 SVGAGI. The CDR3 totals 14 residues. The CDR3 DNA reads TGTGTCAGCAGTCTCGGACAGGGCAGGCAGACCCAGTACTTC. It translates to CVSSLGQGRQTQYF.

This clonotype appeared many times. V and J are TRBV20-1 and TRBJ1-1; a weak D match, TRBD1 (6 bases). Per the germline V gene, CDR1 is DFQATT and CDR2 is SNEGSKA (reference sequence). CDR3 length: 15 residues. Deletions cut 5 bases from V and 3 bases from J, with 19 bases between. The CDR3 spells CSALSLGGLDTEAFF. CDR3 nucleotides: TGCAGTGCTCTTTCTCTGGGGGGGCTGGACACTGAAGCTTTCTTT.

This clonotype was recorded a few times. The rearrangement joins TRBV12-3 or TRBV12-4 to TRBJ2-4; 10 bases line up with TRBD2. This CDR3 spans 15 amino acids. The trim removed 10 bases at V and 1 base at J, leaving 7 bases unmatched. The CDR3 nucleotides read TGTGCCACCCGAACTAGCGGGGATGCCAAAAACATTCAGTACTTC. Translation: CATRTSGDAKNIQYF.

This clonotype was picked up many times. This chain links TRBV4-3 with TRBJ2-1; D is ambiguous. Germline CDR1 reads LGHNA; CDR2 reads YSLEER. Trimming took 0 bases from V and 9 from J, leaving 9 bases between them. The CDR3 runs 13 residues. The CDR3 loop is CASSQDVGTEQFF. The CDR3 coding sequence is TGCGCCAGCAGCCAAGATGTTGGAACTGAGCAGTTCTTC.

This clonotype was seen ten or more times. CDR3 sequence (DNA): TGTGCCAGTTACCAGAGCACAGATACGCAGTATTTT. This encodes CASYQSTDTQYF. The J gene is TRBJ2-3, the V gene TRBV7-2; D not certain. This CDR3 is built from 12 residues. V was shortened by 9 bases and J by 0 bases, with 7 bases between the two germline ends. Germline V gene sequence: CDR1 SGHTA, CDR2 FQGNSA.

This clonotype was picked up many times. The chain joins TRBV7-2 to TRBJ2-5; 13 nucleotides align to TRBD2. The germline gives CDR1 SGHTA, CDR2 FQGNSA. The trim removed 5 bases at V and 2 bases at J, leaving 14 bases unmatched. This CDR3 region has 19 residues. CDR3 bases: TGTGCCAGCAGCGCACGTCCCGGGACTAGCGGGGAGATACAAGAGACCCAGTACTTC. Its translation is CASSARPGTSGEIQETQYF.

This clonotype was picked up many times. This chain's CDR3 is CASSLGQAGQPQHF. For the CDR3, the DNA is TGTGCCAGCAGCCTAGGACAGGCGGGACAGCCCCAGCATTTT. The J gene is TRBJ1-5, the V gene TRBV5-5, with 7 bases aligning to TRBD1. V lost 4 bases and J lost 7; bases outside the gene matches: 8. Germline CDR1 reads SGHKS; CDR2 reads YYEKEE (reference sequence). The CDR3 covers 14 residues.